The 14 T cell receptor beta chains given below trace back to one sample, sequenced in a study of response to subunit inactivated influenza vaccine. TCRdb analysed the RT-PCR reads with MiXCR anew, one entry per CDR3 protein. Found here are around 480,000 distinct CDR3 sequences, approximately 15% of them singletons; the top ten hold 2.5% to 3.5%. This sample comprised CD4+ T cells sorted from PBMCs, obtained less than 30 months after vaccination. The receptors stem from a man between 50 and 69 years old who received an inactivated influenza vaccine.

The sample holds a few counts of this clonotype. The rearrangement joins TRBV11-2 to TRBJ2-2; TRBD2 is a possible D gene (5 bases). The V end lost 5 bases, the J end lost 4 bases, and 11 bases lay between the germline ends. Germline assignment: CDR1 SGHAT and CDR2 FQNNGV. There are 14 residues in the CDR3. The CDR3 DNA reads TGTGCCAGCAGCCCCGGGGTTCGCACCGGGGAGCTGTTTTTT. Its translation: CASSPGVRTGELFF.

The chain uses TRBV20-1 and TRBJ1-6; no definite D call. This CDR3 has 15 residues. The germline V and J ends were trimmed by 3 bases and 0 bases, with 9 bases remaining between them. CDR1 is DFQATT and CDR2 is SNEGSKA in the germline V gene (reference sequence). The CDR3 reads CSARVRSSYNSPLHF. In DNA form, the CDR3 reads TGCAGTGCTAGGGTTAGAAGCTCCTATAATTCACCCCTCCACTTT.

Only a few counts were recorded for this clonotype. The germline gene is not matched at one end of the junction; a read error may be the cause. The chain has TRBV7-9 and TRBJ2-3; D gene unclear. The CDR3 runs 16 residues. The germline CDR1 and CDR2 sequences are SEHNR and FQNEAQ (reference sequence). CDR3 DNA sequence: TGTGCCAGCAACTTACTACGGAGTCTAAGCACAGATACGCAGTATTTT. It codes for CASNLLRSLSTDTQYF.

This sequence joins TRBV7-3 and TRBJ2-3; D may be TRBD1 or TRBD2 (5 bases each). Germline CDR1 and CDR2: SGHTA and FQGTGA. The CDR3 is 17 amino acids. Trimming cost V 0 bases and J 0 bases, with 13 bases left between them. The CDR3 sequence is CASSLTGVARSTDTQYF. In nucleotides, the CDR3 is TGTGCCAGCAGCTTAACGGGGGTAGCGCGAAGCACAGATACGCAGTATTTT.

This clonotype has only a few counts. The chain employs TRBV3-1 and TRBJ1-4, with 9 nucleotides matching TRBD1. This CDR3 region has 15 residues. Germline V gene sequence: CDR1 LGHDT, CDR2 YNNKEL (reference sequence). With 3 bases clipped from V and 7 bases from J, the junction kept 6 bases outside the gene matches. DNA for the CDR3: TGTGCCAGCAGCCAGACGACAGGGGGAGTTGAAAAACTGTTTTTT. Amino acids: CASSQTTGGVEKLFF.

Many counts were recorded for this clonotype. The chain employs TRBV3-1 and TRBJ2-2; tentative D call: TRBD1 (5 bases). In germline, CDR1 is LGHDT, CDR2 YNNKEL (reference sequence). Trimming removed 0 bases from V and 4 bases from J, with 12 bases in between. The CDR3 spans 16 residues. DNA of the CDR3: TGTGCCAGCAGCCAAGATGGGGCAGTAGCCACCGGGGAGCTGTTTTTT. Its protein is CASSQDGAVATGELFF.

V gene TRBV6-2 or TRBV6-3 combines with J gene TRBJ1-5; no definite D call. The CDR3 covers 13 residues. Germline V gene sequence: CDR1 MNHEY, CDR2 SVGEGT. V dropped 2 bases and J dropped 9 bases, with 11 bases sitting between them. DNA of the CDR3: TGTGCCAGCAGTTACACCGGACGCGGGCCCCAGCATTTT. Protein sequence: CASSYTGRGPQHF.

This clonotype was counted between two and nine times. The rearrangement joins TRBV6-2 or TRBV6-3 to TRBJ2-1; tentatively, D is TRBD2 (7 bases). V lost 7 bases, J lost 7 bases, and 20 bases lay in between. Germline CDR1 is MNHEY and CDR2 is SVGEGT. The CDR3 is 15 amino acids. The CDR3 reads CASNFGGQGKNEQFF. The CDR3 DNA is TGTGCCAGCAACTTCGGGGGGCAGGGGAAGAATGAGCAGTTCTTC.

The chain links TRBV7-9 to TRBJ1-2; 8 nucleotides align to TRBD1. The CDR3 is 15 residues long. V lost 5 bases to trimming and J lost 7 bases; unmatched junction nucleotides: 12. CDR1 and CDR2 from the germline V gene are SEHNR and FQNEAQ (reference sequence). CDR3 in DNA: TGTGCCAGCAGCACCGACAGGGGACTTATCAGTGGCTACACCTTC. Translated: CASSTDRGLISGYTF.

Ten or more counts support this clonotype. This chain links TRBV6-5 with TRBJ2-3; tentatively, D is TRBD1 (5 bases). There are 14 residues in the CDR3. Germline CDR1 reads MNHEY; CDR2 reads SVGAGI. The V end was cut by 2 bases, the J end by 2 bases, with 8 bases between. CDR3 sequence reads: CASSYRQNTDTQYF. In nucleotides, the CDR3 is TGTGCCAGCAGTTACCGACAGAACACAGATACGCAGTATTTT.

This clonotype was picked up a small number of times. The rearrangement links TRBV20-1 to TRBJ2-5; no clear D. Trimming shortened V by 5 bases and J by 4 bases, and 8 bases separated the two germline ends. The germline gives CDR1 DFQATT, CDR2 SNEGSKA (reference sequence). This CDR3 spans 11 amino acids. DNA of the CDR3: TGCAGTGCTCGGGTTCCAGAGACCCAGTACTTC. This codes for CSARVPETQYF.

The chain is built from TRBV9 and TRBJ2-1, with unresolved D. The germline V gene has CDR1 SGDLS and CDR2 YYNGEE. The CDR3 runs 16 residues. The ends were cut back, 0 bases at V and 1 base at J, with 11 bases in the middle. The CDR3 DNA reads TGTGCCAGCAGCGTAGGGCTAGTGAGTTCCTACAATGAGCAGTTCTTC. Its protein is CASSVGLVSSYNEQFF.

J is TRBJ2-5 and V is TRBV29-1; D is unresolved. V was pared by 3 bases and J by 5 bases, with 4 bases between. The length of the CDR3 is 10 residues. Germline V CDR1 and CDR2: SQVTM, ANQGSEA. Here the CDR3 reads CSVDSETQYF. Here the CDR3 DNA reads TGCAGCGTTGATTCTGAGACCCAGTACTTC. Filled out from reference TRBV29-1 and TRBJ2-5, the complete variable domain reads SAVISQKPSRDICQRGTSLTIQCQVDSQVTMMFWYRQQPGQSLTLIATANQGSEATYESGFVIDKFPISRPNLTFSTLTVSNMSPEDSSIYLCSVDSETQYFGPGTRLLVL.

The chain's CDR3 is CSAREGHNTGELFF. CDR3 coding DNA: TGCAGTGCTAGAGAGGGACACAACACCGGGGAGCTGTTTTTT. This chain connects TRBV20-1 to TRBJ2-2, with D tentatively TRBD1 (6 bases). The V and J ends lost 0 bases and 2 bases respectively, with 7 bases between them. This CDR3 contains 14 residues. CDR1 and CDR2 from the germline V gene are DFQATT and SNEGSKA (reference sequence).